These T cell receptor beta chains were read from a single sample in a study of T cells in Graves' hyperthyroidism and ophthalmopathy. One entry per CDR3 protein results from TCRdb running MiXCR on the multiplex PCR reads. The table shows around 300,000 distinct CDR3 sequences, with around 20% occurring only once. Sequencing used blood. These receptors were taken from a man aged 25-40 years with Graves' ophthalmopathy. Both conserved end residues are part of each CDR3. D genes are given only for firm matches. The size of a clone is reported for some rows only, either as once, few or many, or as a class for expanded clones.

CDR3aa: CASSLGSIPYNEQFF
CDR3nt: TGTGCCAGCAGCTTAGGGAGCATCCCCTACAATGAGCAGTTCTTC
j_gene: TRBJ2-1
v_gene: TRBV7-9
abundance: few
d_gene: NA
len: 15

CDR3aa: CATSDDYRDEQYF
CDR3nt: TGTGCCACCAGTGATGATTACAGGGACGAGCAGTACTTC
j_gene: TRBJ2-7
v_gene: TRBV24-1
abundance: few
d_gene: NA
len: 13

CDR3aa: CASSWDVRSPLHF
CDR3nt: TGTGCCAGCAGTTGGGACGTCCGTTCACCCCTCCACTTT
j_gene: TRBJ1-6
v_gene: TRBV28
abundance: many
d_gene: NA
len: 13

CDR3aa: CASNELRINQPQHF
CDR3nt: TGTGCCAGCAATGAACTACGGATAAATCAGCCCCAGCATTTT
j_gene: TRBJ1-5
v_gene: TRBV6-1
abundance: NA
d_gene: NA
len: 14

CDR3aa: CASSIDPGTPLDEQYF
CDR3nt: TGTGCCAGTAGTATAGACCCCGGGACCCCGCTCGACGAGCAGTACTTC
j_gene: TRBJ2-7
v_gene: TRBV19
abundance: NA
d_gene: NA
len: 16

CDR3aa: CASSEGVSFEYEQFF
CDR3nt: TGTGCCAGCAGCGAGGGGGTTTCTTTCGAATATGAGCAGTTCTTC
j_gene: TRBJ2-1
v_gene: TRBV9
abundance: NA
d_gene: NA
len: 15

CDR3aa: CASSLDPKSYEQFF
CDR3nt: TGTGCCAGCAGCTTAGATCCAAAGAGCTATGAGCAGTTCTTC
j_gene: TRBJ2-1
v_gene: TRBV11-3
abundance: NA
d_gene: NA
len: 14

CDR3aa: CASSFRTSGTSYNEQFF
CDR3nt: TGTGCCAGCAGCTTCCGGACTAGCGGGACATCTTACAATGAGCAGTTCTTC
j_gene: TRBJ2-1
v_gene: TRBV5-6
abundance: NA
d_gene: TRBD2
len: 17

CDR3aa: CASSLPRHTEAFF
CDR3nt: TGTGCCAGCAGTTTACCAAGGCACACTGAAGCTTTCTTT
j_gene: TRBJ1-1
v_gene: TRBV28
abundance: few
d_gene: NA
len: 13

CDR3aa: CASSLVGGRAVEQYF
CDR3nt: TGTGCCAGCAGCTTAGTTGGCGGGAGGGCCGTCGAGCAGTACTTC
j_gene: TRBJ2-7
v_gene: TRBV7-2
abundance: many
d_gene: TRBD2
len: 15

CDR3aa: CASSLAGQGAAGANVLTF
CDR3nt: TGTGCCAGCAGCTTAGCGGGACAGGGGGCTGCTGGGGCCAACGTCCTGACTTTC
j_gene: TRBJ2-6
v_gene: TRBV7-8
abundance: few
d_gene: TRBD1
len: 18

CDR3aa: CASSQDLIDGELFF
CDR3nt: TGCGCCAGCAGCCAAGATCTTATTGACGGGGAGCTGTTTTTT
j_gene: TRBJ2-2
v_gene: TRBV4-1
abundance: NA
d_gene: NA
len: 14

CDR3aa: CASSPGLAGGEQYF
CDR3nt: TGTGCCAGCAGCCCGGGACTAGCGGGAGGCGAGCAGTACTTC
j_gene: TRBJ2-7
v_gene: TRBV3-1
abundance: many
d_gene: TRBD2
len: 14

CDR3aa: CASSLSGGQGSTQYF
CDR3nt: TGCGCCAGCAGCTTGAGCGGGGGACAGGGATCGACCCAGTACTTC
j_gene: TRBJ2-5
v_gene: TRBV5-1
abundance: few
d_gene: NA
len: 15

CDR3aa: CAWSVSTGEAYEQYF
CDR3nt: TGTGCCTGGAGTGTTTCGACAGGGGAGGCCTACGAGCAGTACTTC
j_gene: TRBJ2-7
v_gene: TRBV30
abundance: NA
d_gene: TRBD1
len: 15

CDR3aa: CASSQSPDTRSSYNSPLHF
CDR3nt: TGTGCCAGCAGCCAAAGCCCCGACACGCGAAGCTCCTATAATTCACCCCTCCACTTT
j_gene: TRBJ1-6
v_gene: TRBV28
abundance: few
d_gene: NA
len: 19

CDR3aa: CASSLTSGSETQYF
CDR3nt: TGTGCCAGCAGCTTAACTAGCGGTTCTGAGACCCAGTACTTC
j_gene: TRBJ2-5
v_gene: TRBV11-2
abundance: many
d_gene: TRBD2
len: 14

CDR3aa: CASSPDIGGYTF
CDR3nt: TGTGCCAGCAGCCCAGACATAGGAGGCTACACCTTC
j_gene: TRBJ1-2
v_gene: TRBV5-5
abundance: NA
d_gene: NA
len: 12

CDR3aa: CASSSGTLQETQYF
CDR3nt: TGTGCCAGCAGTTCCGGGACACTCCAGGAGACCCAGTACTTC
j_gene: TRBJ2-5
v_gene: TRBV6-1
abundance: NA
d_gene: NA
len: 14

CDR3aa: CASRQGQRLSTDTQYF
CDR3nt: TGTGCCAGCAGGCAGGGACAGCGCCTTAGCACAGATACGCAGTATTTT
j_gene: TRBJ2-3
v_gene: TRBV28
abundance: few
d_gene: TRBD1
len: 16

CDR3aa: CASSASSSKNIQYF
CDR3nt: TGTGCCAGCAGTGCCAGTAGTTCCAAAAACATTCAGTACTTC
j_gene: TRBJ2-4
v_gene: TRBV6-1
abundance: few
d_gene: NA
len: 14

CDR3aa: CASSRLFGEPEQFF
CDR3nt: TGTGCCAGCAGCCGTCTTTTCGGGGAGCCTGAGCAGTTCTTC
j_gene: TRBJ2-1
v_gene: TRBV7-2
abundance: many
d_gene: NA
len: 14

CDR3aa: CASSQDWFGTSGRRYEQYF
CDR3nt: TGTGCCAGCAGCCAAGATTGGTTCGGGACTAGCGGGAGACGTTACGAGCAGTACTTC
j_gene: TRBJ2-7
v_gene: TRBV2
abundance: NA
d_gene: TRBD2
len: 19